The 4 T cell receptor beta chains presented below share a single source sample, sequenced in a study of blood T cell repertoires in COVID-19. The table came from immunoSEQ multiplex PCR; TCRdb's copy has only in-frame clones and leaves some out. The table shows roughly 200,000 clones, with 88% occurring only once. The sequenced sample was peripheral blood. These receptors originate from a man younger than 35 with active or convalescent COVID-19.

This rearrangement joins TRBV2 to TRBJ1-4; D possibly corresponds to TRBD1 (5 bases). Germline CDR1 SNHLY, CDR2 FYNNEI. The CDR3 extends over 15 amino acids. The germline V and J ends were trimmed by 5 bases and 4 bases, with 14 bases remaining between them. The CDR3 DNA is TGTGCCAGCAGTTCGGGGGGACGGATTAATGAAAAACTGTTTTTT. Translating gives CASSSGGRINEKLFF. Using reference TRBV2 and TRBJ1-4 for the parts outside the CDR3, the full variable domain is EPEVTQTPSHQVTQMGQEVILRCVPISNHLYFYWYRQILGQKVEFLVSFYNNEISEKSEIFDDQFSVERPDGSNFTLKIRSTKLEDSAMYFCASSSGGRINEKLFFGSGTQLSVL.

This chain uses TRBV7-2 with TRBJ1-2, with D possibly matching TRBD1 (6 bases). With 4 bases removed from V and 7 bases from J, the gap between germline ends came to 22 bases. Germline CDR1 and CDR2: SGHTA and FQGNSA. CDR3 size: 16 residues. CDR3 in amino acids: CASSSLPGGPTGGYTF. The DNA of the CDR3 is TGTGCCAGCAGCTCCCTCCCGGGGGGCCCAACTGGTGGCTACACCTTC.

V gene TRBV4-2 combines with J gene TRBJ1-6; no firm D call. From germline, CDR1 is LGHNA and CDR2 YNFKEQ. There are 16 residues in the CDR3. V lost 4 bases and J lost 3, with 13 bases in between. The CDR3 loop is CASSPKPQNYNSPLHF. CDR3 coding DNA: TGTGCCAGCAGCCCTAAACCCCAAAACTATAATTCACCCCTCCACTTT.

V is TRBV9 and J is TRBJ1-1; the D gene is possibly TRBD1 (5 bases). The CDR3 contains 15 residues. The V gene's germline CDR1 is SGDLS and CDR2 YYNGEE. Trimming stripped 4 bases from V and 5 bases from J, with 18 bases between. The DNA of the CDR3 is TGTGCCAGCAGCTCCGCTCGCAGGGTCGGAACTGAAGCTTTCTTT. Its translation is CASSSARRVGTEAFF.